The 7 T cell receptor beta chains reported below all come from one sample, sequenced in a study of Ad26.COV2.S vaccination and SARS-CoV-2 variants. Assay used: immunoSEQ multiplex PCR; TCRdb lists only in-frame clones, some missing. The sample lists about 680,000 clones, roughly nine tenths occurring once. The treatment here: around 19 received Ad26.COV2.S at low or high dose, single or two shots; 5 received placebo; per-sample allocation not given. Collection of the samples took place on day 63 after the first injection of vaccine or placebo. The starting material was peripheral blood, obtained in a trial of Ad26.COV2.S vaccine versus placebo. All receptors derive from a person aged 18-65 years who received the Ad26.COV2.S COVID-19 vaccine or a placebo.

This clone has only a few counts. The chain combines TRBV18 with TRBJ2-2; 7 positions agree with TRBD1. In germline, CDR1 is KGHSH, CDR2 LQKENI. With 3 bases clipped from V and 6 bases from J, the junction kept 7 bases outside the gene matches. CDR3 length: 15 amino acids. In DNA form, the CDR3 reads TGTGCCAGCTCACCTGCAGGGGGTCAAGCCGGGGAGCTGTTTTTT. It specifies CASSPAGGQAGELFF.

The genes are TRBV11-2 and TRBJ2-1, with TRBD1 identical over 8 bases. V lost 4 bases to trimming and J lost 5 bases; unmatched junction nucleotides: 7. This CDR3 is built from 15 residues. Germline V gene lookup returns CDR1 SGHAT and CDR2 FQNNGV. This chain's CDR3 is CASSSSQGEHNEQFF. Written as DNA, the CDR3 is TGTGCCAGCAGCTCCTCACAGGGGGAACACAATGAGCAGTTCTTC.

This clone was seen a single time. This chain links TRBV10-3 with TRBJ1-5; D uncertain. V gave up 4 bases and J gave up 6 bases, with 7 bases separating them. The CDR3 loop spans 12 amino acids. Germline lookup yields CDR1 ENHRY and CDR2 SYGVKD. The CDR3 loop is CAISVGSQPQHF. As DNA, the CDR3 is TGTGCCATCAGTGTGGGTTCTCAGCCCCAGCATTTT.

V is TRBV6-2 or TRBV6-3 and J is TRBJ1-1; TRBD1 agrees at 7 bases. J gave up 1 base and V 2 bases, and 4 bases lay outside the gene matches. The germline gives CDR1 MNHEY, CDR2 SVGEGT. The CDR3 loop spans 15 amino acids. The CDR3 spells CASSYVGTANTEAFF. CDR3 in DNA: TGTGCCAGCAGTTACGTCGGGACAGCGAACACTGAAGCTTTCTTT.

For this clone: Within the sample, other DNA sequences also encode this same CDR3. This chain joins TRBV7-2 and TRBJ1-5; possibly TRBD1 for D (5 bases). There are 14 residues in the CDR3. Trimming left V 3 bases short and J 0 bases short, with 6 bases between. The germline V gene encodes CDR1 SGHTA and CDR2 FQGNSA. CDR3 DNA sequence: TGTGCCAGCAGCTTTGACAGTAGCAATCAGCCCCAGCATTTT. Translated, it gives CASSFDSSNQPQHF.

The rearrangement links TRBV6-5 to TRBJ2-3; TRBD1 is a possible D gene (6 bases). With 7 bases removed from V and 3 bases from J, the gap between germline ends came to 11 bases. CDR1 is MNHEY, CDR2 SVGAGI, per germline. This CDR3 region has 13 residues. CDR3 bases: TGTGCCAGCAACCCTCAGGGGACAGATACGCAGTATTTT. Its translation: CASNPQGTDTQYF.

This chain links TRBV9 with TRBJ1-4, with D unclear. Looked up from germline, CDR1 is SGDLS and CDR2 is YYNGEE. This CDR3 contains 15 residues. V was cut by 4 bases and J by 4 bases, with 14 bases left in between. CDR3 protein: CASSPEVGFNEKLFF. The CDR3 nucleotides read TGTGCCAGCAGCCCGGAGGTGGGTTTTAATGAAAAACTGTTTTTT. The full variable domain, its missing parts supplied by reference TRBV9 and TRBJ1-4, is DSGVTQTPKHLITATGQRVTLRCSPRSGDLSVYWYQQSLDQGLQFLIQYYNGEERAKGNILERFSAQQFPDLHSELNLSSLELGDSALYFCASSPEVGFNEKLFFGSGTQLSVL.